The sequence of this T cell receptor (beta chain) was determined in a study of blood T cell repertoires in COVID-19. In the study overall: Samples came from the United States, Italy and Spain, spanning acute and convalescent COVID-19.

The germline V gene encodes CDR1 MNHEY and CDR2 SVGAGI. The CDR3 contains 13 residues. Trimming removed 6 bases at V and 7 bases at J, with 10 bases between. The method was immunoSEQ multiplex PCR; TCRdb's version includes in-frame clones alone and lacks a portion of them. The sample contains under 300,000 clones, 70% to 90% of which appear only once. This TCR derives from a woman aged 40-49 years who had recovered from COVID-19. The sequenced sample consisted of peripheral blood. The chain is built from TRBV6-5 and TRBJ1-6, with D perhaps matching TRBD1 (6 bases). The CDR3 spells CASRRTENSPLHF. DNA of the CDR3: TGTGCCAGCAGGAGGACAGAAAATTCACCCCTCCACTTT.